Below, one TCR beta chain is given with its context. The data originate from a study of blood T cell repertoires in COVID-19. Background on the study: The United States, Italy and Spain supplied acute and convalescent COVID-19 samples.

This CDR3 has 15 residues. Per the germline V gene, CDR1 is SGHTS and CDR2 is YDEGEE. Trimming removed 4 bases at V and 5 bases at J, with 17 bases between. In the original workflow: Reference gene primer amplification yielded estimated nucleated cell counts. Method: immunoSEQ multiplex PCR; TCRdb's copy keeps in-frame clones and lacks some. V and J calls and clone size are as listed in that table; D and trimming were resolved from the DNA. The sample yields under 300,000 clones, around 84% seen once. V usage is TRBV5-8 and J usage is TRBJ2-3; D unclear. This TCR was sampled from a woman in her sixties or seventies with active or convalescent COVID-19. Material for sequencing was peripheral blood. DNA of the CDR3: TGTGCCAGCAGCCGCTTACGGAGCACCTTAGATACGCAGTATTTT. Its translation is CASSRLRSTLDTQYF.